The 11 T cell receptor beta chains in this list originate from one sample, sequenced in a study of T cell responses to AZD1222 COVID-19 vaccine. Clones were sequenced by immunoSEQ multiplex PCR, and TCRdb holds only the in-frame ones, with some missing. Of more than 110,000 clones in the sample, about 91% were seen once. The source material was peripheral blood, sampled 28 days after the second AZD1222 dose. Receptors were obtained from an adult who received the AZD1222 COVID-19 vaccine.

The rearrangement uses TRBV3-1 (or the pseudogene TRBV3-2) and TRBJ2-3; D may be TRBD2 (5 bases). Deletions cut 4 bases from V and 2 bases from J, with 16 bases between. Germline V gives CDR1 LGHDT, CDR2 YNNKEL (reference sequence). CDR3 length: 16 amino acids. The CDR3 protein is CASSPQVARVTDTQYF. The CDR3 nucleotides read TGTGCCAGCAGCCCCCAGGTAGCGCGGGTCACAGATACGCAGTATTTT.

The rearrangement links TRBV2 to TRBJ1-2; D is undetermined. V was trimmed by 4 bases and J by 1 base, leaving 4 bases between them. The CDR3 is 12 residues long. Per germline, CDR1 SNHLY and CDR2 FYNNEI. CDR3 nucleotides: TGTGCCAGCAGTGGAAGTAACTATGGCTACACCTTC. Its translation: CASSGSNYGYTF.

The CDR3 sequence: CASSVRDRAYEQYF. As DNA, the CDR3 is TGTGCCAGCAGTGTACGGGACAGAGCCTACGAGCAGTACTTC. The chain joins TRBV27 to TRBJ2-7; 7 nucleotides align to TRBD1. V gave up 5 bases and J gave up 2 bases; unmatched junction bases: 6. This CDR3 is 14 amino acids long. Germline V CDR1 and CDR2: MNHEY, SMNVEV (reference sequence).

The CDR3 reads CASSQTGWAGNTIYF. CDR3 coding DNA: TGTGCCAGCAGCCAGACAGGGTGGGCTGGAAACACCATATATTTT. The chain recombines TRBV3-1 (or the pseudogene TRBV3-2) with TRBJ1-3, with 7 bases aligning to TRBD1. V lost 3 bases, J lost 2 bases, and 4 bases stayed unmatched. CDR3 length equals 15 residues. Germline lookup yields CDR1 LGHDT and CDR2 YNNKEL (reference sequence).

The rearrangement links TRBV6-5 to TRBJ1-4, with 8 bases aligning to TRBD1. CDR3 length: 16 amino acids. The germline V gene has CDR1 MNHEY and CDR2 SVGAGI. The ends lost 0 bases at V and 8 bases at J; junction bases unmatched: 8. CDR3 protein: CASSYSFGRGQEKLFF. The CDR3 coding sequence is TGTGCCAGCAGTTACTCTTTTGGCAGGGGGCAGGAAAAACTGTTTTTT.

The chain links TRBV6-6 to TRBJ1-5; D possibly corresponds to TRBD1 (5 bases). V was clipped by 5 bases and J by 4 bases, with 9 bases between them. The length of the CDR3 is 13 residues. Germline V gene lookup returns CDR1 MNHNY and CDR2 SVGAGI (reference sequence). The CDR3 DNA reads as TGTGCCAGCAGTGATCCAGGGAATCAGCCCCAGCATTTT. As protein: CASSDPGNQPQHF.

The rearrangement links TRBV6-1 to TRBJ2-1, with 9 nucleotides matching TRBD1. The CDR3 consists of 12 residues. With 2 bases clipped from V and 15 bases from J, the junction kept 5 bases outside the gene matches. Germline V gives CDR1 MNHNS, CDR2 SASEGT. CDR3 nucleotide sequence: TGTGCCAGCAGTGAAATGGGACAGGGTCCGTTCTTC. As protein: CASSEMGQGPFF.

V gene TRBV19 combines with J gene TRBJ2-3; D might be TRBD1 (6 bases). This CDR3 has 13 residues. V dropped 7 bases and J dropped 6 bases, with 14 bases sitting between them. Germline lookup yields CDR1 LNHDA and CDR2 SQIVND (reference sequence). The CDR3 DNA reads as TGTGCCAGTAAAGGCAGGGGTTGGGATACGCAGTATTTT. It encodes CASKGRGWDTQYF.

This chain connects TRBV19 to TRBJ1-1, with D possibly being TRBD1 (5 bases). The V end was cut by 6 bases, the J end by 0 bases, with 17 bases between. The CDR3 runs 16 residues. In germline, CDR1 is LNHDA, CDR2 SQIVND (reference sequence). CDR3 loop: CASSLDQGDMNTEAFF. CDR3 in DNA: TGTGCCAGTAGCCTGGACCAGGGCGACATGAACACTGAAGCTTTCTTT.

V gene TRBV7-9 combines with J gene TRBJ1-2, with a weak D call TRBD1 (5 bases). V gave up 5 bases and J gave up 6 bases, with 22 bases separating them. From germline, CDR1 is SEHNR and CDR2 FQNEAQ (reference sequence). CDR3 length: 16 residues. CDR3 DNA sequence: TGTGCCAGCAGCCCAGCCGGGACCCAGGCTTTCCATGGCTACACCTTC. Encoded protein: CASSPAGTQAFHGYTF.

CDR3 sequence (DNA): TGCGCCAGCAGCCCGGCACGATTTATGAACACTGAAGCTTTCTTT. Translated: CASSPARFMNTEAFF. The V gene is TRBV5-1, the J gene TRBJ1-1, with unresolved D. The germline V and J ends were trimmed by 4 bases and 0 bases, with 13 bases remaining between them. The germline V gene has CDR1 SGHRS and CDR2 YFSETQ. This CDR3 contains 15 residues.